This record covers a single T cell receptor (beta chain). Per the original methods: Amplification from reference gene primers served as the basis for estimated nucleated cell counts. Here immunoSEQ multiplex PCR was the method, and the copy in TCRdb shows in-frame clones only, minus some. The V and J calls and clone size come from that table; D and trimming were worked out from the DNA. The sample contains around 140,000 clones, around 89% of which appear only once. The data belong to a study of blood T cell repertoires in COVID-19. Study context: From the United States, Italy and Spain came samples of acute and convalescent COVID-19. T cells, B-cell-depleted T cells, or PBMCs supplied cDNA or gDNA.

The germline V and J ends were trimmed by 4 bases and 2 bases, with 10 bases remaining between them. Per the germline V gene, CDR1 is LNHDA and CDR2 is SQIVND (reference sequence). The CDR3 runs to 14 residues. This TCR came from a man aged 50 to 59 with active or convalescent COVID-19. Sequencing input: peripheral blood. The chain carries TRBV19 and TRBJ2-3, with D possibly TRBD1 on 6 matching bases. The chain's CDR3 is CASSTQGTTDTQYF. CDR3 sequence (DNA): TGTGCCAGTAGTACCCAGGGGACCACAGATACGCAGTATTTT.